A single sample gave rise to the 4 T cell receptor beta chains below, sequenced in a study of human T cells and chemical hapten exposure. TCRdb ran MiXCR on the RACE reads and lists one entry per CDR3 protein. The sample includes roughly 75,000 distinct CDR3 sequences, 7% to 9.5% of them seen just once. Time point defined: healthy volunteer bleed at 6 weeks. Total RNA came from unfractionated whole blood. Sequencing used whole blood. These receptors all stem from a female donor in good health. Some clones in this sample may be carry-over from other donors' samples.

Ten or more counts support this clonotype. V is TRBV7-9 and J is TRBJ1-4; D is undetermined. Germline V gene sequence: CDR1 SEHNR, CDR2 FQNEAQ (reference sequence). Trimming took off 5 bases at V and 0 bases at J, with 19 bases between the two ends. The CDR3 totals 18 residues. The CDR3 protein is CASSPQSWSPATNEKLFF. As DNA, the CDR3 is TGTGCCAGCAGCCCCCAATCCTGGTCTCCAGCAACTAATGAAAAACTGTTTTTT.

In this sample, this clonotype turned up many times. This chain links TRBV20-1 with TRBJ1-6; 9 bases agree with TRBD1. The CDR3 is made up of 14 amino acids. Germline V gene lookup returns CDR1 DFQATT and CDR2 SNEGSKA (reference sequence). The ends lost 4 bases at V and 10 bases at J; junction bases unmatched: 8. Here the CDR3 DNA reads TGCAGTGCTAAGGGACAGGGAGGAGAGTCACCCCTCCACTTT. Protein: CSAKGQGGESPLHF.

This clonotype was counted at least ten times. V is TRBV7-2 and J is TRBJ2-3; 10 bases match TRBD1. V was pared by 5 bases and J by 5 bases, with 4 bases of the junction left unmatched. This CDR3 has 14 residues. CDR1 and CDR2 from the germline V gene are SGHTA and FQGNSA. CDR3 protein: CASSPDRGRDTQYF. The DNA for the CDR3 is TGTGCCAGCAGCCCAGACAGGGGGCGAGATACGCAGTATTTT.

In this sample, this clonotype turned up a few times. The chain has TRBV12-3 or TRBV12-4 and TRBJ2-5; weak D call: TRBD1 (5 bases). Deletions cut 6 bases from V and 7 bases from J, with 9 bases between. This CDR3 is built from 11 residues. CDR3 DNA sequence: TGTGCCAGCAGGGACACTGCGACCCAGTACTTC. As protein: CASRDTATQYF.